A selection of T cell receptor beta chains follows, all from one sample in a study of cytomegalovirus exposure and HLA in healthy donors. Sequencing was performed with immunoSEQ multiplex PCR; in TCRdb, only in-frame clones are kept and a portion is missing. The sample comprises some 70,000 clones, around 80% of which are singletons, and over 6% rests with the top ten. Sample: PBMCs. The receptors stem from a man between 50 and 59 years old in good health and CMV-seronegative. Both conserved end residues are part of each CDR3. Each record gives: clone size, J gene, D gene, V gene, CDR3 DNA, CDR3 protein. D genes are given only for firm matches. A clone size is listed for some rows: how often the clone was seen (once, few, many), or a class if it is expanded.

clone size: -; J gene: TRBJ1-1; D gene: -; V gene: TRBV6-5; CDR3 DNA: TGTGCCAGCAGTTACGGCAGGAGGAGGACTGAAGCTTTCTTT; CDR3 protein: CASSYGRRRTEAFF
clone size: -; J gene: TRBJ2-2; D gene: -; V gene: TRBV14; CDR3 DNA: TGTGCCAGCAGCCATACCGGGTCTTACACCGGGGAGCTGTTTTTT; CDR3 protein: CASSHTGSYTGELFF
clone size: -; J gene: TRBJ2-7; D gene: TRBD1; V gene: TRBV4-1; CDR3 DNA: TGCGCCAGCAGCCAAGCTTGGACAGGATCCTACGAGCAGTACTTC; CDR3 protein: CASSQAWTGSYEQYF
clone size: once; J gene: TRBJ1-5; D gene: -; V gene: TRBV6-5; CDR3 DNA: TGTGCCAGCAGTCTGGGGGGGTTTGGTCAGCCCCAGCATTTT; CDR3 protein: CASSLGGFGQPQHF
clone size: -; J gene: TRBJ2-5; D gene: -; V gene: TRBV15; CDR3 DNA: TGTGCCACCAGCAGAGATTTAGCAGCGACCCAGTACTTC; CDR3 protein: CATSRDLAATQYF
clone size: -; J gene: TRBJ1-1; D gene: -; V gene: TRBV30; CDR3 DNA: TGTGCCTGGAGTGCAGCGAGAAACACTGAAGCTTTCTTT; CDR3 protein: CAWSAARNTEAFF
clone size: -; J gene: TRBJ1-1; D gene: -; V gene: TRBV30; CDR3 DNA: TGTGCCTGGAGTGTACTAACGGGGACTGAAGCTTTCTTT; CDR3 protein: CAWSVLTGTEAFF
clone size: -; J gene: TRBJ2-2; D gene: TRBD2; V gene: TRBV7-2; CDR3 DNA: TGTGCCAGCAGCTCACTAGCGGGAGGGTCCGGGGAGCTGTTTTTT; CDR3 protein: CASSSLAGGSGELFF
clone size: -; J gene: TRBJ2-7; D gene: TRBD2; V gene: TRBV18; CDR3 DNA: TGTGCCAGCTCACCAGTGGGGACTACCTACGAGCAGTACTTC; CDR3 protein: CASSPVGTTYEQYF
clone size: -; J gene: TRBJ1-1; D gene: TRBD1; V gene: TRBV2; CDR3 DNA: TGTGCCAGCAGTGGTAGGGACAGGAACCTGAACACTGAAGCTTTCTTT; CDR3 protein: CASSGRDRNLNTEAFF
clone size: -; J gene: TRBJ1-1; D gene: -; V gene: TRBV14; CDR3 DNA: TGTGCCAGCAGCCAAGTCGGGTGGGTCACTGAAGCTTTCTTT; CDR3 protein: CASSQVGWVTEAFF
clone size: -; J gene: TRBJ1-1; D gene: -; V gene: TRBV15; CDR3 DNA: TGTGCCACCAGCAGAGATCGCAGGGAAGGAACTGAAGCTTTCTTT; CDR3 protein: CATSRDRREGTEAFF
clone size: -; J gene: TRBJ1-1; D gene: -; V gene: TRBV4-1; CDR3 DNA: TGCGCCAGCAGCCAAGATGTGCAGGGGTACACTGAAGCTTTCTTT; CDR3 protein: CASSQDVQGYTEAFF
clone size: -; J gene: TRBJ1-4; D gene: TRBD1; V gene: TRBV19; CDR3 DNA: TGTGCCAGTAGGGAGACAGGGGGCGGTGAAAAACTGTTTTTT; CDR3 protein: CASRETGGGEKLFF
clone size: once; J gene: TRBJ2-1; D gene: TRBD2; V gene: TRBV2; CDR3 DNA: TGTGCCAGCAGTACGACGGGACTAGCGGGAGTTGAGCAGTTCTTC; CDR3 protein: CASSTTGLAGVEQFF
clone size: -; J gene: TRBJ2-3; D gene: -; V gene: TRBV5-1; CDR3 DNA: TGCGCCAGCAGCTTTGGGGGCCTTTACACAGATACGCAGTATTTT; CDR3 protein: CASSFGGLYTDTQYF
clone size: -; J gene: TRBJ1-1; D gene: -; V gene: TRBV7-9; CDR3 DNA: TGTGCCAGCCGAAGAGGGGGAGAGGGAACTGAAGCTTTCTTT; CDR3 protein: CASRRGGEGTEAFF
clone size: -; J gene: TRBJ1-1; D gene: TRBD1; V gene: TRBV6-1; CDR3 DNA: TGTGCCAGCAGTGAACAGGGGGCAACTGAAGCTTTCTTT; CDR3 protein: CASSEQGATEAFF
clone size: -; J gene: TRBJ2-7; D gene: TRBD1; V gene: TRBV4-3; CDR3 DNA: TGCGCCAGCAGCCAAGAGAGGACAGGATGGGTGGAGCAGTACTTC; CDR3 protein: CASSQERTGWVEQYF
clone size: -; J gene: TRBJ2-7; D gene: -; V gene: TRBV6-7; CDR3 DNA: TGTGCCAGCAGTTACTCCGAAAAAGCGCCCAGTTCCTACGAGCAGTACTTC; CDR3 protein: CASSYSEKAPSSYEQYF
clone size: -; J gene: TRBJ2-1; D gene: TRBD2; V gene: TRBV7-3; CDR3 DNA: TGTGCCAGCAGCCAGGGACTAGCAGCCTACAATGAGCAGTTCTTC; CDR3 protein: CASSQGLAAYNEQFF
clone size: -; J gene: TRBJ2-5; D gene: TRBD1; V gene: TRBV10-3; CDR3 DNA: TGTGCCATCAGCCGACAGGGACAAGAGACCCAGTACTTC; CDR3 protein: CAISRQGQETQYF
clone size: -; J gene: TRBJ1-4; D gene: -; V gene: TRBV30; CDR3 DNA: TGTGCCTGGAGTGTACCAGCCAGGGGCCGGGAAAAACTGTTTTTT; CDR3 protein: CAWSVPARGREKLFF
clone size: -; J gene: TRBJ1-1; D gene: TRBD1; V gene: TRBV7-9; CDR3 DNA: TGTGCCAGCAGCCCCAGGGGGACGGTGAACACTGAAGCTTTCTTT; CDR3 protein: CASSPRGTVNTEAFF
clone size: -; J gene: TRBJ1-5; D gene: -; V gene: TRBV23-1; CDR3 DNA: TGCGCCAGCAGTCCCAAGGGACAAACCAATCAGCCCCAGCATTTT; CDR3 protein: CASSPKGQTNQPQHF
clone size: -; J gene: TRBJ1-1; D gene: TRBD1; V gene: TRBV2; CDR3 DNA: TGTGCCTCAAACAGGGGGCTTACTATGAACACTGAAGCTTTCTTT; CDR3 protein: CASNRGLTMNTEAFF
clone size: -; J gene: TRBJ1-1; D gene: -; V gene: TRBV11-2; CDR3 DNA: TGTGCCAGCAGCTTAAGGGGAACTGAAGCTTTCTTT; CDR3 protein: CASSLRGTEAFF
clone size: -; J gene: TRBJ2-7; D gene: TRBD1; V gene: TRBV28; CDR3 DNA: TGTGCCAGCAGTACCACAGGGGGCTCGGGCGAGCAGTACTTC; CDR3 protein: CASSTTGGSGEQYF
clone size: -; J gene: TRBJ1-2; D gene: TRBD1; V gene: TRBV19; CDR3 DNA: TGTGCCAGTAGTATGGGGACAGGCGTTATCTATGGCTACACCTTC; CDR3 protein: CASSMGTGVIYGYTF
clone size: -; J gene: TRBJ2-3; D gene: TRBD2; V gene: TRBV19; CDR3 DNA: TGTGCCAGTAGTATGACGGCGGGGGGGTCGAATACGCAGTATTTT; CDR3 protein: CASSMTAGGSNTQYF
clone size: -; J gene: TRBJ2-3; D gene: TRBD2; V gene: TRBV28; CDR3 DNA: TGTGCCAGCACCCGGCGTGCAGCGGGGCAGGATACGCAGTATTTT; CDR3 protein: CASTRRAAGQDTQYF
clone size: -; J gene: TRBJ1-5; D gene: TRBD1; V gene: TRBV5-6; CDR3 DNA: TGTGCCAGCAGCTTGGACAGGGGGGGATTTGGCAATCAGCCCCAGCATTTT; CDR3 protein: CASSLDRGGFGNQPQHF
clone size: -; J gene: TRBJ1-2; D gene: -; V gene: TRBV7-6; CDR3 DNA: TGTGCCAGCAGCCTTTTACAGGGTACTAACTATGGCTACACCTTC; CDR3 protein: CASSLLQGTNYGYTF
clone size: -; J gene: TRBJ2-4; D gene: TRBD2; V gene: TRBV7-2; CDR3 DNA: TGTGCCAGTACCGTAACCCGGGGACTAGCGGGTCTCATTCAGTACTTC; CDR3 protein: CASTVTRGLAGLIQYF
clone size: -; J gene: TRBJ1-2; D gene: -; V gene: TRBV5-1; CDR3 DNA: TGCGCCAGCAGCTCGGGGGACGGCTCGGCTTTCAATGGCTACACCTTC; CDR3 protein: CASSSGDGSAFNGYTF
clone size: -; J gene: TRBJ2-2; D gene: TRBD1; V gene: TRBV2; CDR3 DNA: TGTGCCAGCAGTGGACAGGGTACCGGGGAGCTGTTTTTT; CDR3 protein: CASSGQGTGELFF
clone size: -; J gene: TRBJ1-2; D gene: -; V gene: TRBV19; CDR3 DNA: TGTGCCAGTAGTATACGCGATTATGGCTACACCTTC; CDR3 protein: CASSIRDYGYTF
clone size: few; J gene: TRBJ2-7; D gene: -; V gene: TRBV6-1; CDR3 DNA: TGTGCCAGCAGTGAACAGGGGTCGGAGCGCGAGCAGTACTTC; CDR3 protein: CASSEQGSEREQYF
clone size: -; J gene: TRBJ1-4; D gene: TRBD1; V gene: TRBV7-9; CDR3 DNA: TGTGCCAGCAGAATTTCAGGGGGCTCCAGTGAAAAACTGTTTTTT; CDR3 protein: CASRISGGSSEKLFF
clone size: -; J gene: TRBJ1-6; D gene: -; V gene: TRBV27; CDR3 DNA: TGTGCCAGCAGTTTGCGGACTAGCTCCTATAATTCACCCCTCCACTTT; CDR3 protein: CASSLRTSSYNSPLHF
clone size: -; J gene: TRBJ2-1; D gene: -; V gene: TRBV5-1; CDR3 DNA: TGCGCCAGCAGTCGACTAATGAACAATGAGCAGTTCTTC; CDR3 protein: CASSRLMNNEQFF
clone size: -; J gene: TRBJ2-6; D gene: -; V gene: TRBV7-9; CDR3 DNA: TGTGCCAGCAGTTATACGGCTGGGGCCAACGTCCTGACTTTC; CDR3 protein: CASSYTAGANVLTF
clone size: -; J gene: TRBJ2-7; D gene: TRBD1; V gene: TRBV7-8; CDR3 DNA: TGTGCCAGCAGCTCGTACGGGACAGGGCTCTACGAGCAGTACTTC; CDR3 protein: CASSSYGTGLYEQYF
clone size: -; J gene: TRBJ2-3; D gene: -; V gene: TRBV5-1; CDR3 DNA: TGCGCCAGCTCGGCTAGCGGCACAGATACGCAGTATTTT; CDR3 protein: CASSASGTDTQYF
clone size: -; J gene: TRBJ2-2; D gene: -; V gene: TRBV7-2; CDR3 DNA: TGTGCCAGCAGCCTAGGACTCCGGAACACCGGGGAGCTGTTTTTT; CDR3 protein: CASSLGLRNTGELFF
clone size: -; J gene: TRBJ2-2; D gene: TRBD2; V gene: TRBV5-4; CDR3 DNA: TGTGCCAGCAGCCCCGGTTCGCTAGCGGGGGGGTCCACCGGGGAGCTGTTTTTT; CDR3 protein: CASSPGSLAGGSTGELFF
clone size: -; J gene: TRBJ2-7; D gene: TRBD1; V gene: TRBV6-5; CDR3 DNA: TGTGCCAGCAGCTCTCCAGGGGGCGACGAGCAGTACTTC; CDR3 protein: CASSSPGGDEQYF